A selection of T cell receptor beta chains follows, all from one sample in a study of blood T cell repertoires in COVID-19. Clones were sequenced by immunoSEQ multiplex PCR, and TCRdb holds only the in-frame ones, with some missing. The repertoire holds around 300,000 clones, with nearly 90% as singletons. Source material: peripheral blood. These receptors were obtained from a woman aged 40-49 years with COVID-19, enrolled during active disease. Both conserved end residues are part of each CDR3. The order of the fields is D gene, J gene, clone size, V gene, CDR3 protein, CDR3 DNA. A D gene is named only where the DNA matches it firmly. Size tells how often a clone was seen (once, few, many) or the class of an expanded clone, and some rows leave it out.

D gene: TRBD2; J gene: TRBJ2-3; clone size: NA; V gene: TRBV9; CDR3 protein: CASSVGSGGASDTQYF; CDR3 DNA: TGTGCCAGCAGCGTAGGTAGCGGGGGGGCCTCAGATACGCAGTATTTT
D gene: NA; J gene: TRBJ1-2; clone size: NA; V gene: TRBV9; CDR3 protein: CASTSQGRYGYTF; CDR3 DNA: TGTGCCAGTACCTCACAGGGACGCTATGGCTACACCTTC
D gene: NA; J gene: TRBJ1-1; clone size: NA; V gene: TRBV3-1/TRBV3-2; CDR3 protein: CASSQDLGQTYTEAFF; CDR3 DNA: TGTGCCAGCAGCCAAGATCTGGGCCAAACGTACACTGAAGCTTTCTTT
D gene: TRBD2; J gene: TRBJ2-7; clone size: NA; V gene: TRBV27; CDR3 protein: CASSVSSGMYEQYF; CDR3 DNA: TGTGCCAGCAGTGTTTCCAGCGGGATGTACGAGCAGTACTTC
D gene: NA; J gene: TRBJ1-6; clone size: NA; V gene: TRBV2; CDR3 protein: CASIGRGSYNSPLHF; CDR3 DNA: TGTGCCAGCATTGGTAGGGGGTCCTATAATTCACCCCTCCACTTT
D gene: NA; J gene: TRBJ2-3; clone size: NA; V gene: TRBV7-3; CDR3 protein: CASSSQIRGDTQYF; CDR3 DNA: TGTGCCAGCAGCTCCCAAATAAGGGGGGATACGCAGTATTTT
D gene: TRBD1; J gene: TRBJ1-5; clone size: NA; V gene: TRBV6-6; CDR3 protein: CATLGQSNQPQHF; CDR3 DNA: TGTGCCACCCTGGGACAGAGCAATCAGCCCCAGCATTTT
D gene: TRBD2; J gene: TRBJ2-7; clone size: NA; V gene: TRBV2; CDR3 protein: CASSQGTSGIYEQYF; CDR3 DNA: TGTGCCAGCAGTCAAGGTACTAGCGGGATCTACGAGCAGTACTTC
D gene: TRBD2; J gene: TRBJ2-1; clone size: NA; V gene: TRBV13; CDR3 protein: CASSHGLAGYNEQFF; CDR3 DNA: TGTGCCAGCAGCCATGGACTAGCGGGGTACAATGAGCAGTTCTTC
D gene: NA; J gene: TRBJ1-5; clone size: NA; V gene: TRBV6-5; CDR3 protein: CASRVYSNQPQHF; CDR3 DNA: TGTGCCAGCAGGGTCTATAGCAATCAGCCCCAGCATTTT
D gene: TRBD2; J gene: TRBJ2-1; clone size: NA; V gene: TRBV11-2; CDR3 protein: CASSLGLAGGRQFF; CDR3 DNA: TGTGCCAGCAGCTTAGGGCTAGCGGGAGGAAGACAGTTCTTC
D gene: NA; J gene: TRBJ2-3; clone size: NA; V gene: TRBV5-4; CDR3 protein: CASSLPSTDTQYF; CDR3 DNA: TGTGCCAGCAGCTTGCCTAGCACAGATACGCAGTATTTT
D gene: NA; J gene: TRBJ2-1; clone size: NA; V gene: TRBV6-1; CDR3 protein: CASSEAEVSGSRSHNEQFF; CDR3 DNA: TGTGCCAGCAGTGAAGCAGAGGTATCTGGTTCTCGTTCCCACAATGAGCAGTTCTTC
D gene: NA; J gene: TRBJ2-5; clone size: NA; V gene: TRBV18; CDR3 protein: CASSRLPNQETQYF; CDR3 DNA: TGTGCCAGCTCGCGACTACCAAACCAAGAGACCCAGTACTTC
D gene: NA; J gene: TRBJ1-1; clone size: NA; V gene: TRBV19; CDR3 protein: CASSMRVGIGGTEAFF; CDR3 DNA: TGTGCCAGTAGTATGAGGGTAGGGATCGGGGGCACTGAAGCTTTCTTT
D gene: NA; J gene: TRBJ1-4; clone size: NA; V gene: TRBV5-4; CDR3 protein: CASSLSSAKWVPTNEKLFF; CDR3 DNA: TGTGCCAGCAGCCTCAGCAGCGCTAAATGGGTCCCAACTAATGAAAAACTGTTTTTT
D gene: NA; J gene: TRBJ2-3; clone size: NA; V gene: TRBV20-1; CDR3 protein: CSASVGRGTDTQYF; CDR3 DNA: TGCAGTGCTAGTGTCGGAAGAGGAACAGATACGCAGTATTTT
D gene: NA; J gene: TRBJ2-5; clone size: NA; V gene: TRBV6-2/TRBV6-3; CDR3 protein: CASSYSYRIEETQYF; CDR3 DNA: TGTGCCAGCAGTTACTCGTACCGCATAGAAGAGACCCAGTACTTC
D gene: NA; J gene: TRBJ2-3; clone size: once; V gene: TRBV19; CDR3 protein: CASSIETGDTDTQYF; CDR3 DNA: TGTGCCAGTAGTATTGAGACTGGCGACACAGATACGCAGTATTTT
D gene: TRBD1; J gene: TRBJ1-1; clone size: few; V gene: TRBV7-9; CDR3 protein: CASIRLLDRGRTEAFF; CDR3 DNA: TGTGCCAGCATCCGACTCTTGGACAGGGGAAGGACTGAAGCTTTCTTT